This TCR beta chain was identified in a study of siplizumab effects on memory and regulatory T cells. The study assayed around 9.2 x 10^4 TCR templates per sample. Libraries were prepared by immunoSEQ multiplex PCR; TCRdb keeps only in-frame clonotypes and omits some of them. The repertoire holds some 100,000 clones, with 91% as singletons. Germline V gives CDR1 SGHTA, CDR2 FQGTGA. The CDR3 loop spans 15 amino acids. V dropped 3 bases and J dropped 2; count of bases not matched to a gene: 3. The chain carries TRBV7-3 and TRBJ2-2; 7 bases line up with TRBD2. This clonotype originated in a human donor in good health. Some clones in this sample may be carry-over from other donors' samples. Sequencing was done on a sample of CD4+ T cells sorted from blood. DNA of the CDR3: TGTGCCAGCAGCTTTGGGAGGGCCAACACCGGGGAGCTGTTTTTT. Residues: CASSFGRANTGELFF.